This is a list of T cell receptor beta chains from one sample in a study of shared clonotypes between healthy human individuals. The assay was immunoSEQ multiplex PCR, and TCRdb's table has in-frame clones only and misses some. Among about 490,000 clones listed, around 80% were seen once. Sequenced sample: PBMCs. Receptors were obtained from a woman aged 40 to 49 in good health. Some clones in this sample may be carry-over from other donors' samples. CDR3s include the opening cysteine and the closing phenylalanine or tryptophan. D genes are given only for firm matches. A clone size is listed for some rows: how often the clone was seen (once, few, many), or a class if it is expanded.

cdr3_nt	cdr3_aa	d_call	clone_size	cdr3_length	j_call	v_call
TGTGCCAGCAGCGTATTTCTAGCCGATGAGCAGTTCTTC	CASSVFLADEQFF	.	few	13	TRBJ2-1	TRBV9
TGCGCCAGCAGCTTGGATGTCTCTGGGGCCAACGTCCTGACTTTC	CASSLDVSGANVLTF	.	.	15	TRBJ2-6	TRBV5-1
TGTGCCAGCAGTGATATTACTGGGGGACAATATAGCAATCAGCCCCAGCATTTT	CASSDITGGQYSNQPQHF	.	once	18	TRBJ1-5	TRBV6-1
TGTGCCAGCGGGACTAGGGGACTAGCGGCCTACAATGAGCAGTTCTTC	CASGTRGLAAYNEQFF	TRBD2	.	16	TRBJ2-1	TRBV14
TGTGCCAGCAGCCCCCGGGACAGTATGAACACTGAAGCTTTCTTT	CASSPRDSMNTEAFF	TRBD1	.	15	TRBJ1-1	TRBV25-1
TGTGCCAGCAGTCCGCTTGACAGGGACGTCGACGAGCAGTACTTC	CASSPLDRDVDEQYF	TRBD1	.	15	TRBJ2-7	TRBV25-1
TGCAGCGTTGTCTTTAATGAGCAGTTCTTC	CSVVFNEQFF	.	.	10	TRBJ2-1	TRBV29-1
TGTGCCAGCAGCTTGGCAAGACAGGGGGGGAATGAGCAGTTCTTC	CASSLARQGGNEQFF	TRBD1	.	15	TRBJ2-1	TRBV5-4
TGTGCCAGCAAGCGCGGGAGTACGAATGAGCAGTTCTTC	CASKRGSTNEQFF	TRBD2	.	13	TRBJ2-1	TRBV6-5
TGTGCCTGGAGTCTTGACAGGGGCATCGGTGGCTACACCTTC	CAWSLDRGIGGYTF	TRBD1	once	14	TRBJ1-2	TRBV30
TGCAGCGTTGGGGGCATCCTAAACTTAGCTAACTATGGCTACACCTTC	CSVGGILNLANYGYTF	.	.	16	TRBJ1-2	TRBV29-1
TGTGCCAGCAGAACGTGGCAGAACCGACGGACTAGTTTAGCGCAGTATTTT	CASRTWQNRRTSLAQYF	TRBD2	.	17	TRBJ2-3	TRBV28
TGTGCCAGCAGTCTAGCCCTCCCTTCAGAGTCAAGAGCTTTCTTT	CASSLALPSESRAFF	.	many	15	TRBJ1-1	TRBV27
TGTGCCAGCAGTGAATGGACTAGCGGGAGCGCCTCCTACAATGAGCAGTTCTTC	CASSEWTSGSASYNEQFF	TRBD2	once	18	TRBJ2-1	TRBV2
TGTGCCACCAGCAGAGAGGAGGAAATCTACGAGCAGTACTTC	CATSREEEIYEQYF	.	.	14	TRBJ2-7	TRBV15
TGTGCCAGTAGTCCCCATGGGACAGGGGGCGAGGAAAAACTGTTTTTT	CASSPHGTGGEEKLFF	TRBD1	.	16	TRBJ1-4	TRBV19
TGCAGCGTTGCCCCAGCCAAAGCGGGAGGGACGAGCTCCTACAATGAGCTGTTCTTC	CSVAPAKAGGTSSYNELFF	TRBD2	.	19	TRBJ2-1	TRBV29-1
TGTGCCAGCAGTGAGGCCCCTTCTGGCACAGATACGCAGTATTTT	CASSEAPSGTDTQYF	.	.	15	TRBJ2-3	TRBV6-4
TGTGCCAGCAGCCAGGAGAACTATGGCTACACCTTC	CASSQENYGYTF	.	.	12	TRBJ1-2	TRBV7-9
TGTGCCACTGGGGACAGCAAAAATGAAAAACTGTTTTTT	CATGDSKNEKLFF	TRBD1	.	13	TRBJ1-4	TRBV10-3
TGTGCCAGCTCACGGACCAGGGGCACCAACTATGGCTACACCTTC	CASSRTRGTNYGYTF	.	.	15	TRBJ1-2	TRBV18
TGCGCCAGCAGTACCGGGACAGGATTCTACGAGCAGTACTTC	CASSTGTGFYEQYF	TRBD1	.	14	TRBJ2-7	TRBV23-1
TGTGCCAGCAGCCCCCAACCCTCTACAGGGGGCGCATATTATGGCTACACCTTC	CASSPQPSTGGAYYGYTF	.	.	18	TRBJ1-2	TRBV21-1
TGTGCCAGCAGGAGGACTTTCGGGTTAGCAACTAATGAAAAACTGTTTTTT	CASRRTFGLATNEKLFF	.	.	17	TRBJ1-4	TRBV2
TGTGCCAGCAGTTCTACAGGAGAGAACACTGAAGCTTTCTTT	CASSSTGENTEAFF	.	.	14	TRBJ1-1	TRBV28
TGTGCCAGCAGTCCGCTCTCCGACAGGGCGCGTCAGCCCCAGCATTTT	CASSPLSDRARQPQHF	TRBD1	.	16	TRBJ1-5	TRBV27
TGTGCCAGCAGTTACTCCAGCACCGGGGAGCTGTTTTTT	CASSYSSTGELFF	.	.	13	TRBJ2-2	TRBV6-5
TGTGCCAGCACTTTATCCCATGAAAAACTGTTTTTT	CASTLSHEKLFF	.	.	12	TRBJ1-4	TRBV7-6
TGTGCCAGCAGCCCGCCCGGACAGGGCCGCACTGAAGCTTTCTTT	CASSPPGQGRTEAFF	.	.	15	TRBJ1-1	TRBV21-1
TGTGCCAGCAGTGAATCCGTGGGACTAGTTTATGAGCAGTTCTTC	CASSESVGLVYEQFF	TRBD2	.	15	TRBJ2-1	TRBV6-4
TGTGCCAGCAGGTTTTATCTAGGCTACGAGCAGTACTTC	CASRFYLGYEQYF	.	once	13	TRBJ2-7	TRBV2
TGTGCCAGCAGTCCAGCCGGGGGCCCCCAGGCCGGGGAGCTGTTTTTT	CASSPAGGPQAGELFF	.	.	16	TRBJ2-2	TRBV27
TGTGCCAGCAGCTTAGAAGGGGGGAGAAACACTGAAGCTTTCTTT	CASSLEGGRNTEAFF	.	few	15	TRBJ1-1	TRBV7-3